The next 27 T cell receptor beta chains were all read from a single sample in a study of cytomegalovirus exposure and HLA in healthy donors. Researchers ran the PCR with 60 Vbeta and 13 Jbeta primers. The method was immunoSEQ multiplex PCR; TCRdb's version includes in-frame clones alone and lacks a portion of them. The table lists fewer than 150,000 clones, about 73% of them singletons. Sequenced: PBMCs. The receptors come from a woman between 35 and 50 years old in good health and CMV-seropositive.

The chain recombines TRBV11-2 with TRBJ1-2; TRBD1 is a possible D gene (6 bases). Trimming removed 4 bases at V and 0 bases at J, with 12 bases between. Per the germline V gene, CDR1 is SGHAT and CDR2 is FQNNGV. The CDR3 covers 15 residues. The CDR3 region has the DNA TGTGCCAGCAGCTCAACAGGGATGGCTAACTATGGCTACACCTTC. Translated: CASSSTGMANYGYTF.

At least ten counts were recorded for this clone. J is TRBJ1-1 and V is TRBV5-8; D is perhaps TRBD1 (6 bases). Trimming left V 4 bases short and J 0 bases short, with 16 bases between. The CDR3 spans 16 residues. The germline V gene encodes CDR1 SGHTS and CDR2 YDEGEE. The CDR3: CASSQSDGGLNTEAFF. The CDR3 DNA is TGTGCCAGCAGCCAAAGTGATGGGGGCCTGAACACTGAAGCTTTCTTT.

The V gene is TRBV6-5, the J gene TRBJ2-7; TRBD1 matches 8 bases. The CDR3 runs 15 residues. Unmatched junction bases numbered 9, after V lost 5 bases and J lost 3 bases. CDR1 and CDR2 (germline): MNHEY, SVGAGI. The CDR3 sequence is CASSLTFGQGYEQYF. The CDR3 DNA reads TGTGCCAGCAGTCTTACTTTCGGACAGGGCTACGAGCAGTACTTC.

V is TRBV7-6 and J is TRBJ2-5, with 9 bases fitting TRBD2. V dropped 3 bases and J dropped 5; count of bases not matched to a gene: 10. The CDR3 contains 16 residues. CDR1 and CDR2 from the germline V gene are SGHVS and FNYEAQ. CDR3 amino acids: CASSFGRAGGHETQYF. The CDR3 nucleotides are TGTGCCAGCAGCTTTGGCCGGGCGGGGGGGCACGAGACCCAGTACTTC.

The CDR3 reads CASSQDTTYGYTF. CDR3 in DNA: TGTGCCAGCAGCCAGGACACGACCTATGGCTACACCTTC. This chain uses TRBV5-6 with TRBJ1-2; maybe TRBD1 (5 bases). The CDR3 totals 13 residues. Germline loops: CDR1 SGHDT, CDR2 YYEEEE. Trimming took 4 bases from V and 4 from J, leaving 11 bases between them.

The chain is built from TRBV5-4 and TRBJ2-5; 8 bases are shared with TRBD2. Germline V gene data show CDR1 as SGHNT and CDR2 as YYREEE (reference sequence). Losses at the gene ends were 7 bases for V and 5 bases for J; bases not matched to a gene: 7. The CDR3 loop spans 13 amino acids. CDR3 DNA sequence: TGTGCCAGCGCCTCCGGCGGGGGGGAGACCCAGTACTTC. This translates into CASASGGGETQYF. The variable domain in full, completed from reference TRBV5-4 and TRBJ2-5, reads ETGVTQSPTHLIKTRGQQVTLRCSSQSGHNTVSWYQQALGQGPQFIFQYYREEENGRGNFPPRFSGLQFPNYSSELNVNALELDDSALYLCASASGGGETQYFGPGTRLLVL.

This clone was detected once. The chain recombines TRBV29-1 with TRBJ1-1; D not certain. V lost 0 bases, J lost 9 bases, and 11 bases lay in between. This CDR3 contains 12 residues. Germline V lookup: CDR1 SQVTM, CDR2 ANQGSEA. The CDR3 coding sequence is TGCAGCGTTGAAGATTCGGGAGGGAAAGCTTTCTTT. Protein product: CSVEDSGGKAFF.

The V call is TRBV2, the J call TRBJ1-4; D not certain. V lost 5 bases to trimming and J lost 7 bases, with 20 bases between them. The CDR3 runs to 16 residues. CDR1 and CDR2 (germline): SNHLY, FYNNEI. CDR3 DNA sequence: TGTGCCAGCAGTCCCGATCCATCCCTAGAGAGTGAAAAACTGTTTTTT. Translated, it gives CASSPDPSLESEKLFF.

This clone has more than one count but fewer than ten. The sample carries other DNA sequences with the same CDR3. The CDR3 sequence is CASRKTGVTEAFF. DNA for the CDR3: TGTGCCAGCAGGAAGACAGGGGTCACTGAAGCTTTCTTT. The rearrangement joins TRBV5-6 to TRBJ1-1; 8 bases are shared with TRBD1. CDR3 length equals 13 residues. Germline CDR1 is SGHDT and CDR2 is YYEEEE. V was pared by 5 bases and J by 4 bases, with 4 bases of the junction left unmatched.

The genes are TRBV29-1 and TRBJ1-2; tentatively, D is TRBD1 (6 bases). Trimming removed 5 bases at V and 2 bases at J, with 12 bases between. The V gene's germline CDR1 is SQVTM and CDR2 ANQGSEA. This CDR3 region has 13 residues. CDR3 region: CSVQTGTNYGYTF. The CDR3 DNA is TGCAGCGTTCAAACAGGGACGAACTATGGCTACACCTTC.

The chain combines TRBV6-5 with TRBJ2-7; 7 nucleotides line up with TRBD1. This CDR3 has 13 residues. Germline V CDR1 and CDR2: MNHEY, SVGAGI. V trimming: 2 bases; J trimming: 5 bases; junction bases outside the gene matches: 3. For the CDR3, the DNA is TGTGCCAGCAGTTACCTACAGGGGCACGAGCAGTACTTC. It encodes CASSYLQGHEQYF.

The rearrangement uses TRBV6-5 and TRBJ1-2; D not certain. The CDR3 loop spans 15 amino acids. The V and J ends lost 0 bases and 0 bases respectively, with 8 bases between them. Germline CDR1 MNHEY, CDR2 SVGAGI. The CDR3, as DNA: TGTGCCAGCAGTTACTCTGTCAGAACTAACTATGGCTACACCTTC. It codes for CASSYSVRTNYGYTF.

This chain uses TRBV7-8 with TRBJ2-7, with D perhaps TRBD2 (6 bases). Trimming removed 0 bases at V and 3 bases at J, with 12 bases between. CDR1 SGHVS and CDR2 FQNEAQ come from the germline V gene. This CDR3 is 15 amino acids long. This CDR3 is CASSLARTTYYEQYF. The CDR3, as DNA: TGTGCCAGCAGCTTAGCACGGACTACATACTACGAGCAGTACTTC.

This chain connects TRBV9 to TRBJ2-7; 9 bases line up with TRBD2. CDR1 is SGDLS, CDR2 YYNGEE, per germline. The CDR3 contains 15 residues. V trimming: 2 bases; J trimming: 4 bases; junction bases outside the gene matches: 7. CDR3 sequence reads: CASSVGVAGVYEQYF. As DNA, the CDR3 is TGTGCCAGCAGCGTGGGGGTAGCGGGGGTGTACGAGCAGTACTTC.

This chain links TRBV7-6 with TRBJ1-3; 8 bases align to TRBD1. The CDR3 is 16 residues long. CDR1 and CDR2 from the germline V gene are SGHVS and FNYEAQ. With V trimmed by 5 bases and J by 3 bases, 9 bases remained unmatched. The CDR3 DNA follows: TGTGCCAGCAGCCTCAGAATACAGGGGGATGGAAACACCATATATTTT. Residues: CASSLRIQGDGNTIYF.

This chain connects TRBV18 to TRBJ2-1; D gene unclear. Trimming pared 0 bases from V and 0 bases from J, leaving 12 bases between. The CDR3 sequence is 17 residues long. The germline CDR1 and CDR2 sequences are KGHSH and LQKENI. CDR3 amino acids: CASSPPFGRSSYNEQFF. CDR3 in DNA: TGTGCCAGCTCACCACCGTTTGGCAGGTCCTCCTACAATGAGCAGTTCTTC.

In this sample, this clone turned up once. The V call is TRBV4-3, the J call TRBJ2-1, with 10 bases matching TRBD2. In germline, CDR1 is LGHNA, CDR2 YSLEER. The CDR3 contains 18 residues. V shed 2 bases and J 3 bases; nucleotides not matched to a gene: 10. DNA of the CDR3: TGCGCCAGCAGCCAAAATACAATACTAGCGGGGATCTACAATGAGCAGTTCTTC. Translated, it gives CASSQNTILAGIYNEQFF.

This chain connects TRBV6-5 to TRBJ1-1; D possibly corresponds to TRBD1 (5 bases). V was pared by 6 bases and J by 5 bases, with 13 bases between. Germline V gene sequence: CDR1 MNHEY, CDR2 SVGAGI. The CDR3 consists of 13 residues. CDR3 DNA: TGTGCCAGCAGGCTCAGGGTGGAGACTGAAGCTTTCTTT. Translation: CASRLRVETEAFF.

The CDR3: CASSLRGGGEAYEQYF. The CDR3 coding sequence is TGTGCCAGCAGCTTAAGGGGTGGCGGTGAGGCCTACGAGCAGTACTTC. The chain joins TRBV7-8 to TRBJ2-7, with a possible D match to TRBD1 (5 bases). The germline gives CDR1 SGHVS, CDR2 FQNEAQ. Trimming left V 2 bases short and J 2 bases short, with 16 bases between. There are 16 residues in the CDR3. Complete variable domain (other parts from reference TRBV7-8 and TRBJ2-7): GAGVSQSPRYKVAKRGQDVALRCDPISGHVSLFWYQQALGQGPEFLTYFQNEAQLDKSGLPSDRFFAERPEGSVSTLKIQRTQQEDSAVYLCASSLRGGGEAYEQYFGPGTRLTVT.

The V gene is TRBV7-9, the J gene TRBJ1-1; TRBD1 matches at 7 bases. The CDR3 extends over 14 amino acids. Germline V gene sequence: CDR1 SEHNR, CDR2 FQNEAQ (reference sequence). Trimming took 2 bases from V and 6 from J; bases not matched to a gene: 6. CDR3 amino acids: CASSLTGDSSEAFF. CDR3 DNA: TGTGCCAGCAGCTTAACCGGGGACAGTTCTGAAGCTTTCTTT.

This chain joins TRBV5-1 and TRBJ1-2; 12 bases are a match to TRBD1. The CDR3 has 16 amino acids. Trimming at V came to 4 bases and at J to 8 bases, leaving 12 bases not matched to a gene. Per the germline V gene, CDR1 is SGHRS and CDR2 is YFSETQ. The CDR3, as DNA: TGCGCCAGCAGCACCCCACTAGGGGACAGGGGGCAGGGCTACACCTTC. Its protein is CASSTPLGDRGQGYTF.

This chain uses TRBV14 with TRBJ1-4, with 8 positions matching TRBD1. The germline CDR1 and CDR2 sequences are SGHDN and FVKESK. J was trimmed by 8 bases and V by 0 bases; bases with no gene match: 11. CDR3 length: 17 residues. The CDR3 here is CASSQDPGTGPLEKLFF. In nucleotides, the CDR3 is TGTGCCAGCAGCCAAGACCCCGGGACAGGACCCCTAGAAAAACTGTTTTTT.

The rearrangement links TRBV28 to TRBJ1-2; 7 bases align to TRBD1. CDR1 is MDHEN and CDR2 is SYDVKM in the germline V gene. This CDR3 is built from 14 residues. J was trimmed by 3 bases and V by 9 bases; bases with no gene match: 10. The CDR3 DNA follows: TGTGCCAGTGGCCCCGGGACAGCCCACTATGGCTACACCTTC. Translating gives CASGPGTAHYGYTF.

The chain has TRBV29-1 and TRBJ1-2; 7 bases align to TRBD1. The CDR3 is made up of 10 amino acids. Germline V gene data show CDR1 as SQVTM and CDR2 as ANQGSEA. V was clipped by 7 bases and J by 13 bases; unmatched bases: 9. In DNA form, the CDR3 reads TGCAGCGCTGGGACAGAAACGAGCACCTTC. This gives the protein CSAGTETSTF.

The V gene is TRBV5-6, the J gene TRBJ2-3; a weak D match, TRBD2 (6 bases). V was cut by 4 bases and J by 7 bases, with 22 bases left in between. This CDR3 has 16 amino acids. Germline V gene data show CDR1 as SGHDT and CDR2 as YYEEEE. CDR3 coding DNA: TGTGCCAGCAGCGGCCGGGACTTCTTCAGGATCCATACGCAGTATTTT. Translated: CASSGRDFFRIHTQYF.

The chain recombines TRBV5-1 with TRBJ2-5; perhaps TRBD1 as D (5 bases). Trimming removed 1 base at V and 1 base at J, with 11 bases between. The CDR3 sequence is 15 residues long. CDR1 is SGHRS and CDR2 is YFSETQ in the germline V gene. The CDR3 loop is CASSLFDRTQETQYF. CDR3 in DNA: TGCGCCAGCAGCTTGTTCGACAGAACCCAAGAGACCCAGTACTTC. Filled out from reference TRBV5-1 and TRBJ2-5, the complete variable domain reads KAGVTQTPRYLIKTRGQQVTLSCSPISGHRSVSWYQQTPGQGLQFLFEYFSETQRNKGNFPGRFSGRQFSNSRSEMNVSTLELGDSALYLCASSLFDRTQETQYFGPGTRLLVL.

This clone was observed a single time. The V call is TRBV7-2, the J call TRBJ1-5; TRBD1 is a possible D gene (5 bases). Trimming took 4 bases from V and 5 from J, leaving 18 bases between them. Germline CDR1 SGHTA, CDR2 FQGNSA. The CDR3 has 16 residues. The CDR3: CASSSFTEGLDQPQHF. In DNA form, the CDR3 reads TGTGCCAGCAGCTCTTTCACGGAGGGGCTGGATCAGCCCCAGCATTTT. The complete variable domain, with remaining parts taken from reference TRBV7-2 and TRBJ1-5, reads GAGVSQSPSNKVTEKGKDVELRCDPISGHTALYWYRQSLGQGLEFLIYFQGNSAPDKSGLPSDRFSAERTGGSVSTLTIQRTQQEDSAVYLCASSSFTEGLDQPQHFGDGTRLSIL.